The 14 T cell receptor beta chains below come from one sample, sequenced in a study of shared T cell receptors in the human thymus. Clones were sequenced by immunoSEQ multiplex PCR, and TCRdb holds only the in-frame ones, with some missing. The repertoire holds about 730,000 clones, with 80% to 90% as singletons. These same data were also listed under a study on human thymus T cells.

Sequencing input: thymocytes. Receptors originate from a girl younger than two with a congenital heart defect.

The chain's CDR3 is CASSQVSDLSSYEQYF. The CDR3 bases are TGTGCCAGCAGCCAAGTCTCGGACTTAAGCTCCTACGAGCAGTACTTC. This rearrangement joins TRBV14 to TRBJ2-5; D is possibly TRBD2 (5 bases). The DNA matches TRBJ2-7 better at its end, which makes the J call doubtful. Germline V lookup: CDR1 SGHDN, CDR2 FVKESK. The CDR3 extends over 16 amino acids.

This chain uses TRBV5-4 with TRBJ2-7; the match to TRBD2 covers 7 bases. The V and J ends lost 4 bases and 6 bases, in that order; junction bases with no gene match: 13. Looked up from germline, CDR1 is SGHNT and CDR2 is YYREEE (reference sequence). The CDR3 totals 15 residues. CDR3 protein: CASSPMGGYGFEQYF. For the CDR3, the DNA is TGTGCCAGCAGCCCCATGGGGGGGTACGGGTTCGAGCAGTACTTC.

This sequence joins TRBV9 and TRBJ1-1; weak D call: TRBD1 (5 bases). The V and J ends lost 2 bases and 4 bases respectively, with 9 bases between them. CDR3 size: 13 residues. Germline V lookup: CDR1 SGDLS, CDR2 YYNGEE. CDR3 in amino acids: CASSVQGFTEAFF. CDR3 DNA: TGTGCCAGCAGCGTGCAGGGATTCACTGAAGCTTTCTTT. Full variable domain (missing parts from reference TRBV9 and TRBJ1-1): DSGVTQTPKHLITATGQRVTLRCSPRSGDLSVYWYQQSLDQGLQFLIQYYNGEERAKGNILERFSAQQFPDLHSELNLSSLELGDSALYFCASSVQGFTEAFFGQGTRLTVV.

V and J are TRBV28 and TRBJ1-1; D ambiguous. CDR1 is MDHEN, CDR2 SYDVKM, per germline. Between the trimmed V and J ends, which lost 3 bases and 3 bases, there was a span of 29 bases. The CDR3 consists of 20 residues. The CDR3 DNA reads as TGTGCCAGCAGTTTCGAGACTCTCTCTAAGTCGGGAGCGTTGGACACTGAAGCTTTCTTT. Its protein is CASSFETLSKSGALDTEAFF.

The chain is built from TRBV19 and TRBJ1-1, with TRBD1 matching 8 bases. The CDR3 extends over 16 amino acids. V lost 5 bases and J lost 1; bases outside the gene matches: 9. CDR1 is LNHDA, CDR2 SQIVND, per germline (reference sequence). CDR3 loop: CASSPPTGDRNTEAFF. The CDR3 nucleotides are TGTGCCAGTAGTCCTCCGACAGGGGACAGGAACACTGAAGCTTTCTTT.

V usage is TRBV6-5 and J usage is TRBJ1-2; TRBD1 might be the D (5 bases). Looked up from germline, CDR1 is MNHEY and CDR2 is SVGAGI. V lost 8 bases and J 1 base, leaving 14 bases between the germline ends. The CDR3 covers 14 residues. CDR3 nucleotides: TGTGCCAGCCTCGGGGGAACTATTAACTATGGCTACACCTTC. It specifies CASLGGTINYGYTF.

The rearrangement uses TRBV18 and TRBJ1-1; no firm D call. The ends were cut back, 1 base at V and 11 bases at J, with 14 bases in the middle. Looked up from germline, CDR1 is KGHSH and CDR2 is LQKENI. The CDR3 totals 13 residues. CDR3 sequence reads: CASSPLAGVFAFF. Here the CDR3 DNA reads TGTGCCAGCTCACCACTGGCAGGCGTTTTTGCTTTCTTT. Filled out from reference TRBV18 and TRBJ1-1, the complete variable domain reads NAGVMQNPRHLVRRRGQEARLRCSPMKGHSHVYWYRQLPEEGLKFMVYLQKENIIDESGMPKERFSAEFPKEGPSILRIQQVVRGDSAAYFCASSPLAGVFAFFGQGTRLTVV.

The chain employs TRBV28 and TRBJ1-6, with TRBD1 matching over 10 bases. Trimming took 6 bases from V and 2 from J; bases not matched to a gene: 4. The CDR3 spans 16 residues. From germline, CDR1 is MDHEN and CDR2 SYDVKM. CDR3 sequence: CASRRQGAAYNSPLHF. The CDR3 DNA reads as TGTGCCAGCAGAAGACAGGGGGCAGCCTATAATTCACCCCTCCACTTT. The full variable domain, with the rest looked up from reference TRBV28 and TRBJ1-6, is DVKVTQSSRYLVKRTGEKVFLECVQDMDHENMFWYRQDPGLGLRLIYFSYDVKMKEKGDIPEGYSVSREKKERFSLILESASTNQTSMYLCASRRQGAAYNSPLHFGNGTRLTVT.

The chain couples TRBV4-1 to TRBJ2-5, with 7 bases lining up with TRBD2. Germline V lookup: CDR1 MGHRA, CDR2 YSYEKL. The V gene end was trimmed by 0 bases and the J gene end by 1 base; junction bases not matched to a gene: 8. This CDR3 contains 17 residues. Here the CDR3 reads CASSQDFGQRGQETQYF. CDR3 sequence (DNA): TGCGCCAGCAGCCAAGATTTTGGCCAGCGGGGCCAAGAGACCCAGTACTTC.

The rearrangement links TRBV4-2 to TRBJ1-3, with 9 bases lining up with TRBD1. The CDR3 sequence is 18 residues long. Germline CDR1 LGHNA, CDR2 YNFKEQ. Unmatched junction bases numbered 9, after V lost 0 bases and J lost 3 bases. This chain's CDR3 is CASSQDGRDRESGNTIYF. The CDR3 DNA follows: TGTGCCAGCAGCCAAGACGGCAGGGACAGGGAAAGTGGAAACACCATATATTTT.

CDR3 in amino acids: CSAARGGGYGYTF. The CDR3 nucleotides read TGCAGCGCCGCCCGAGGGGGGGGCTATGGCTACACCTTC. The chain employs TRBV29-1 and TRBJ1-2; perhaps TRBD1 as D (6 bases). V lost 7 bases and J 4 bases, leaving 16 bases between the germline ends. The CDR3 spans 13 residues. Germline CDR1 and CDR2: SQVTM and ANQGSEA.

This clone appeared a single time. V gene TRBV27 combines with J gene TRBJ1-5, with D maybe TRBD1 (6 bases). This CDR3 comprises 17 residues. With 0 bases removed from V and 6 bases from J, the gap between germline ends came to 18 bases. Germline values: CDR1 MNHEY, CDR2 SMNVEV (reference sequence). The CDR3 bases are TGTGCCAGCAGTTTATCATTCCACAGGGAATTCGGTCAGCCCCAGCATTTT. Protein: CASSLSFHREFGQPQHF.

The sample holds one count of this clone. CDR3 sequence (DNA): TGTGCCAGCAGCGTAGGAGGCTCTGGGGCCAACGTCCTGACTTTC. It is translated as CASSVGGSGANVLTF. The rearrangement joins TRBV9 to TRBJ2-6; D remains ambiguous. The CDR3 contains 15 residues. In germline, CDR1 is SGDLS, CDR2 YYNGEE. The germline V and J ends were trimmed by 0 bases and 0 bases, with 4 bases remaining between them.

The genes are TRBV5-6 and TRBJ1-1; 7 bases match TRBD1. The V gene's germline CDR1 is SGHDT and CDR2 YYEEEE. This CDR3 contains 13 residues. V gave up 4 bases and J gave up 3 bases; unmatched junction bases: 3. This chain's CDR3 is CASSPTGYTEAFF. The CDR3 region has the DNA TGTGCCAGCAGCCCGACAGGGTACACTGAAGCTTTCTTT.